This T cell receptor beta chain was retrieved from a study of T cell responses to AZD1222 COVID-19 vaccine. Worth noting for this clone: Its target is unknown.

TCRdb's copy holds only in-frame clones and misses some; the assay was immunoSEQ multiplex PCR. The sample gives more than 95,000 clones, 85% to 95% of which show up once; 2.5% to 3.5% is in the top ten. Deletions cut 1 base from V and 3 bases from J, with 8 bases between. CDR3 length: 14 residues. CDR1 and CDR2 from the germline V gene are LGHDT and YNNKEL (reference sequence). Notes on the study in general: Spike-specific TCR breadth and depth went up after people got two AZD1222 doses.

The rearrangement uses TRBV3-1 (or the pseudogene TRBV3-2) and TRBJ2-3, with no clear D. This specimen was peripheral blood, taken on day 0 of AZD1222 vaccination. The clonotype originates from an adult in good health. Here the CDR3 DNA reads TGTGCCAGCAGCCAAGGGGTGGTAACAGATACGCAGTATTTT. It translates to CASSQGVVTDTQYF.